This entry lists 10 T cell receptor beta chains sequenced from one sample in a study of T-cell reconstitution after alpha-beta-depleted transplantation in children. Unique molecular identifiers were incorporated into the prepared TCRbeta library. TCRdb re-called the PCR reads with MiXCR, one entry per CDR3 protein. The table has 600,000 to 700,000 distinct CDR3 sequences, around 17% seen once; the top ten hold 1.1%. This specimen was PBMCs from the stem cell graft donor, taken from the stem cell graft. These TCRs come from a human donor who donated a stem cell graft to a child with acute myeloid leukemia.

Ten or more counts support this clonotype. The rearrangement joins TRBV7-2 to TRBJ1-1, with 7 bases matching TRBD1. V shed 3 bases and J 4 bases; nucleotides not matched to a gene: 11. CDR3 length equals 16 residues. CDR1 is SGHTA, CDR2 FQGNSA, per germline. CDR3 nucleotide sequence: TGTGCCAGCAGCTTGGCCACAGGGGTGAGGAGCACTGAAGCTTTCTTT. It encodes CASSLATGVRSTEAFF.

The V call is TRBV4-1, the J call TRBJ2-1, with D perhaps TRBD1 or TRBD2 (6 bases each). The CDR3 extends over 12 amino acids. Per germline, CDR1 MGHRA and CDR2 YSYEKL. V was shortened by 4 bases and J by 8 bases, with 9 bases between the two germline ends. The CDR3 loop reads CASSPGEDEQFF. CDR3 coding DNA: TGCGCCAGCAGCCCAGGGGAGGATGAGCAGTTCTTC.

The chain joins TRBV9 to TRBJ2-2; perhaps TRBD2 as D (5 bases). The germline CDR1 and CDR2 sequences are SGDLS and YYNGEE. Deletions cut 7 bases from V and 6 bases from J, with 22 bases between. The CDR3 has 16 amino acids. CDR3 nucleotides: TGTGCCAGCCGCCCTGGGAAGGGAGAACACCCCGGGGAGCTGTTTTTT. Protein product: CASRPGKGEHPGELFF.

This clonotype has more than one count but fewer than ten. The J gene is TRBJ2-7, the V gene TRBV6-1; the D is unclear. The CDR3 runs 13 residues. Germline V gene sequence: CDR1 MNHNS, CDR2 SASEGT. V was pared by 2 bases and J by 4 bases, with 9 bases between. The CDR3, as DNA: TGTGCCAGCAGTGAAATTTTGGGTTACGAGCAGTACGTC. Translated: CASSEILGYEQYV.

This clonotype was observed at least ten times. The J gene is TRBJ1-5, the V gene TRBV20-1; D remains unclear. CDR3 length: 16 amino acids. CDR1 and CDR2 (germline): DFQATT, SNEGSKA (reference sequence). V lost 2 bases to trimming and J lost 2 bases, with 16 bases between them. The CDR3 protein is CSARMEGKVGNQPQHF. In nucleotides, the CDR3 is TGCAGTGCTAGAATGGAGGGTAAGGTGGGCAATCAGCCCCAGCATTTT.

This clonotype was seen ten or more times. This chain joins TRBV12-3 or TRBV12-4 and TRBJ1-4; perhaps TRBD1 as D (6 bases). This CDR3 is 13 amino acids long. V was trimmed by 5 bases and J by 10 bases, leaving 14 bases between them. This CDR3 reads CASSTGTYGKLFF. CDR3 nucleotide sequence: TGTGCCAGCAGTACAGGGACGTACGGAAAACTGTTTTTT.

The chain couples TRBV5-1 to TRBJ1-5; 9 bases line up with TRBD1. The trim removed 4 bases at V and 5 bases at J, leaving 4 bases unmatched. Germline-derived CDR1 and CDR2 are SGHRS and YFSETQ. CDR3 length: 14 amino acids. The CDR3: CASSPWTGDQPQHF. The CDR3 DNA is TGCGCCAGCAGCCCGTGGACAGGGGATCAGCCCCAGCATTTT. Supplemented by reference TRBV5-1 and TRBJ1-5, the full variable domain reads KAGVTQTPRYLIKTRGQQVTLSCSPISGHRSVSWYQQTPGQGLQFLFEYFSETQRNKGNFPGRFSGRQFSNSRSEMNVSTLELGDSALYLCASSPWTGDQPQHFGDGTRLSIL.

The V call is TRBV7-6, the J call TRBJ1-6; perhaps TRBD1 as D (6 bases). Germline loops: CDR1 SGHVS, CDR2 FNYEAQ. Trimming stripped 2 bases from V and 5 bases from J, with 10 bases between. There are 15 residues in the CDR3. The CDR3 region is CASSLSGGNNSPLHF. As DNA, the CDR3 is TGTGCCAGCAGCTTAAGCGGGGGCAATAATTCACCCCTCCACTTT.

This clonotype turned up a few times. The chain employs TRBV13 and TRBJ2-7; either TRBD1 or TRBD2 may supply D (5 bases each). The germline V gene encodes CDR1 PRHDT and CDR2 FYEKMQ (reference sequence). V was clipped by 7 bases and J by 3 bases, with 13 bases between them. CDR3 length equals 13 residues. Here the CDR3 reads CASKLAGHYEQYF. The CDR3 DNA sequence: TGTGCCAGCAAGCTAGCCGGACACTACGAGCAGTACTTC.

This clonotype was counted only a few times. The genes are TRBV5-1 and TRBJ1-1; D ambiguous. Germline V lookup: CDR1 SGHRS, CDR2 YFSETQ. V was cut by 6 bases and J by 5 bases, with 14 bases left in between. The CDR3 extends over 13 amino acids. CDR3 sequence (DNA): TGCGCCAGCACCCGGGGAGGTGTTACTGAAGCTTTCTTT. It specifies CASTRGGVTEAFF.